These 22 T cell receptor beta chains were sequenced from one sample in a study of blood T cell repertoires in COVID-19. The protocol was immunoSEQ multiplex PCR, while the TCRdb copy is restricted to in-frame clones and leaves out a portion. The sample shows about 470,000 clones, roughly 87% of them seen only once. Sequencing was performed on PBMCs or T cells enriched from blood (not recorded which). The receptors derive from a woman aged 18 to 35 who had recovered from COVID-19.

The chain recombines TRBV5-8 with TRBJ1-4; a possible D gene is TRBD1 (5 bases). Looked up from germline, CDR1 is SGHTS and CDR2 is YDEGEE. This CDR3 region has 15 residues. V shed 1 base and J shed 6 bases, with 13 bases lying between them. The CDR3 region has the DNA TGTGCCAGCAGCTTGAGGGGCAGTACTTATGAAAAACTGTTTTTT. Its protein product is CASSLRGSTYEKLFF.

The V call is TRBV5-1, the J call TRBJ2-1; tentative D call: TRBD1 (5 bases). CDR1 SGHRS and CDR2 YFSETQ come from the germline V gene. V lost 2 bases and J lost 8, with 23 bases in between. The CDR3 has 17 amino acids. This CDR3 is CASSFSYPDSSLHEQFF. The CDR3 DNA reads TGCGCCAGCAGCTTCTCGTACCCCGACAGTAGCCTACATGAGCAGTTCTTC.

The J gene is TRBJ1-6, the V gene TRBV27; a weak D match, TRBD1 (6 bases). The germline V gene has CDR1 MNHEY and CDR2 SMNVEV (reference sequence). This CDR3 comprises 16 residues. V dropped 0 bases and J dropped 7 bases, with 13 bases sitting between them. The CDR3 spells CASSLSWTAKNSPLHF. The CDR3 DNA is TGTGCCAGCAGTTTATCTTGGACAGCCAAAAATTCACCCCTCCACTTT.

The CDR3 region is CATSGPGNEKLFF. CDR3 coding DNA: TGTGCCACCTCTGGACCGGGGAATGAAAAACTGTTTTTT. V usage is TRBV5-3 and J usage is TRBJ1-4; the D is unclear. TRBV5-3 is reported as an ORF; its role is uncertain. V was trimmed by 9 bases and J by 5 bases, leaving 14 bases between them. The CDR3 runs to 13 residues.

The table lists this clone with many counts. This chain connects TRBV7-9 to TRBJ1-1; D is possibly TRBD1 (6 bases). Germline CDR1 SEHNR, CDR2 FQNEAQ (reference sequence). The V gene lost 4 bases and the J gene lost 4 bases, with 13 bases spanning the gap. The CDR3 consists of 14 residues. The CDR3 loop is CASSSFTGSTEAFF. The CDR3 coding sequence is TGTGCCAGCAGCTCTTTTACAGGGAGCACTGAAGCTTTCTTT.

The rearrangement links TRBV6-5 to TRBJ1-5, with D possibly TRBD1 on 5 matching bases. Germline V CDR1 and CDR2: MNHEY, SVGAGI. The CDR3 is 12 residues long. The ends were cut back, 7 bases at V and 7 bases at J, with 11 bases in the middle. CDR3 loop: CASNRGRQPQHF. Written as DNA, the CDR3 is TGTGCCAGCAACCGGGGGAGACAGCCCCAGCATTTT.

The CDR3 sequence: CASSEGGTGGASGELFF. DNA for the CDR3: TGTGCCAGCAGTGAAGGGGGGACAGGGGGCGCTTCCGGGGAGCTGTTTTTT. The J gene is TRBJ2-2, the V gene TRBV2; the match to TRBD1 covers 12 bases. Trimming at V came to 1 base and at J to 6 bases, leaving 6 bases not matched to a gene. Per germline, CDR1 SNHLY and CDR2 FYNNEI. The CDR3 has 17 amino acids.

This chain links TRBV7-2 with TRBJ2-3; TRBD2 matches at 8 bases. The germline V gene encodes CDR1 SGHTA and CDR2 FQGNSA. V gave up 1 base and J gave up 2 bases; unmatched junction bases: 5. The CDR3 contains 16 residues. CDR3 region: CASSLVLADNTDTQYF. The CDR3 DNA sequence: TGTGCCAGCAGCTTAGTACTAGCGGATAACACAGATACGCAGTATTTT. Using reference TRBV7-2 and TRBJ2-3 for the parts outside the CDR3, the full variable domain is GAGVSQSPSNKVTEKGKDVELRCDPISGHTALYWYRQSLGQGLEFLIYFQGNSAPDKSGLPSDRFSAERTGGSVSTLTIQRTQQEDSAVYLCASSLVLADNTDTQYFGPGTRLTVL.

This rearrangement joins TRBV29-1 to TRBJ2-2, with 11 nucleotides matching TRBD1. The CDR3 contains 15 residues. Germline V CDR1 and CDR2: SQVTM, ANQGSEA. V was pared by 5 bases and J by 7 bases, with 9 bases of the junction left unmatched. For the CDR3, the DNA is TGCAGCGTTATACCGGGACAGGGGGTTATCGGGGAGCTGTTTTTT. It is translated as CSVIPGQGVIGELFF.

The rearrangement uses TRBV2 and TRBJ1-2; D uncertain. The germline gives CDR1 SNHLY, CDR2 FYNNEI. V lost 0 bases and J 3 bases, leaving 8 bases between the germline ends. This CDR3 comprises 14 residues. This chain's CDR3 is CASSEARGHYGYTF. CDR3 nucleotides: TGTGCCAGCAGTGAAGCGCGGGGTCACTATGGCTACACCTTC. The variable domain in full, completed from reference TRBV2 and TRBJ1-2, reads EPEVTQTPSHQVTQMGQEVILRCVPISNHLYFYWYRQILGQKVEFLVSFYNNEISEKSEIFDDQFSVERPDGSNFTLKIRSTKLEDSAMYFCASSEARGHYGYTFGSGTRLTVV.

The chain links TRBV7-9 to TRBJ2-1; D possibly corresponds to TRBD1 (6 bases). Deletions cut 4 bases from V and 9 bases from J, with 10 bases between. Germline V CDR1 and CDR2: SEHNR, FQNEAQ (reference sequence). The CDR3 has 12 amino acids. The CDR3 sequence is CASSSGASEQFF. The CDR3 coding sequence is TGTGCCAGCAGCTCAGGGGCTTCTGAGCAGTTCTTC.

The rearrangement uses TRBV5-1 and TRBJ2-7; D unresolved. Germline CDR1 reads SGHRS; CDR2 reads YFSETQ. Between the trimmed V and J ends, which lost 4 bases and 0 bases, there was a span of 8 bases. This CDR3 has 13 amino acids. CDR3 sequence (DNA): TGCGCCAGCAGCGATAGTAGCTCCTACGAGCAGTACTTC. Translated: CASSDSSSYEQYF.

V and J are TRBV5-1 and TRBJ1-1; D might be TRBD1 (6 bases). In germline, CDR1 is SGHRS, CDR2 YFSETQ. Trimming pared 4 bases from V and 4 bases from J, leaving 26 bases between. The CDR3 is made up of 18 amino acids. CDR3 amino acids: CASSVGPGHPKFGTEAFF. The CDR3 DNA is TGCGCCAGCAGCGTAGGGCCGGGACACCCTAAGTTTGGCACTGAAGCTTTCTTT.

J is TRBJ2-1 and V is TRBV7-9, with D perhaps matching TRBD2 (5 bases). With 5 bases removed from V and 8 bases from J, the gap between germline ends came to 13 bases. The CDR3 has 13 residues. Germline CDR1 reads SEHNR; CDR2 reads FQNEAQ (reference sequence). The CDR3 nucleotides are TGTGCCAGCAGCCAAATCGTCGGGGATGAGCAGTTCTTC. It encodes CASSQIVGDEQFF.

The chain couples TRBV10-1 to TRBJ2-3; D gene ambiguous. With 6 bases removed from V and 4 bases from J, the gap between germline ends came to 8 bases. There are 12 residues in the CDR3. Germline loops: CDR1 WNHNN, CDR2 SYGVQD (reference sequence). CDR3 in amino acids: CASSAGADTQYF. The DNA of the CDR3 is TGCGCCAGCAGCGCCGGAGCAGATACGCAGTATTTT.

CDR3 in amino acids: CASSVSSGDGQETQYF. The CDR3 nucleotides read TGCGCCAGCAGCGTGTCTAGCGGGGACGGCCAGGAGACCCAGTACTTC. The chain has TRBV5-1 and TRBJ2-5; 9 bases line up with TRBD2. The CDR3 runs to 16 residues. Losses at the gene ends were 4 bases for V and 5 bases for J; bases not matched to a gene: 12. In germline, CDR1 is SGHRS, CDR2 YFSETQ. Supplemented by reference TRBV5-1 and TRBJ2-5, the full variable domain reads KAGVTQTPRYLIKTRGQQVTLSCSPISGHRSVSWYQQTPGQGLQFLFEYFSETQRNKGNFPGRFSGRQFSNSRSEMNVSTLELGDSALYLCASSVSSGDGQETQYFGPGTRLLVL.

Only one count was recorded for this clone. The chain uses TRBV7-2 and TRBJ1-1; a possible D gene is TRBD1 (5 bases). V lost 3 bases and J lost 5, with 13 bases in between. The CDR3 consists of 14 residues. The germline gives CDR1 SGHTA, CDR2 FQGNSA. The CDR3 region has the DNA TGTGCCAGCAGCTTCGGGTCCGGGGGGACTGAAGCTTTCTTT. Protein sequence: CASSFGSGGTEAFF.

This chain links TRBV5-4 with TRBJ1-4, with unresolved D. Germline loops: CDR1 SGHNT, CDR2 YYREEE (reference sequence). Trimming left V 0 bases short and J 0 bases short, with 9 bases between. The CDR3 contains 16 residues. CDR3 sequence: CASSLAGGPTNEKLFF. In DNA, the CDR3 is TGTGCCAGCAGCTTGGCCGGCGGCCCAACTAATGAAAAACTGTTTTTT.

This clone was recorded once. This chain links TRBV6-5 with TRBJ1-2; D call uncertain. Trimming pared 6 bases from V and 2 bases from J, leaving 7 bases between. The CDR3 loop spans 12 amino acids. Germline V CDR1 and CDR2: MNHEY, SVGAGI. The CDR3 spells CASRPGNYGYTF. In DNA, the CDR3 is TGTGCCAGCAGACCGGGAAACTATGGCTACACCTTC.

This chain's CDR3 is CASSPKDRGTNEQFF. The DNA of the CDR3 is TGTGCCAGCTCACCCAAGGACAGGGGCACAAATGAGCAGTTCTTC. V gene TRBV18 combines with J gene TRBJ2-1; 9 bases are a match to TRBD1. The CDR3 consists of 15 residues. J was trimmed by 7 bases and V by 3 bases; bases with no gene match: 7. Per germline, CDR1 KGHSH and CDR2 LQKENI.

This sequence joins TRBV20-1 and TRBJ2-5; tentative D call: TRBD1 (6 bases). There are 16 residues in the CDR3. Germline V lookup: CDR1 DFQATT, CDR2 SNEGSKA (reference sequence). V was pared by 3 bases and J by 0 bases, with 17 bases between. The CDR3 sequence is CSASPLQGLNQETQYF. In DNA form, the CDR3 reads TGCAGTGCTAGTCCCCTGCAGGGGCTAAACCAAGAGACCCAGTACTTC.

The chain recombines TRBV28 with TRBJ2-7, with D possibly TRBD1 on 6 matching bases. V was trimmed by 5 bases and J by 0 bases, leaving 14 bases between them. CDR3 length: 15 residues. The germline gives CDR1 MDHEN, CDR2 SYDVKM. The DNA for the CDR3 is TGTGCCAGCAGTGTCCACAGGGACCTCTCCTACGAGCAGTACTTC. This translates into CASSVHRDLSYEQYF.